A single sample is the source of the 32 T cell receptor beta chains below, sequenced in a study of T cell responses to AZD1222 COVID-19 vaccine. TCRdb keeps only in-frame clones here, not all; method: immunoSEQ multiplex PCR. Among about 150,000 clones listed, 70% to 90% were seen once. The sample here was peripheral blood, taken on day 0 of AZD1222 vaccination. The receptors here all came from an adult in good health.

The chain joins TRBV19 to TRBJ1-4; TRBD1 might be the D (5 bases). Germline V lookup: CDR1 LNHDA, CDR2 SQIVND (reference sequence). V was clipped by 5 bases and J by 10 bases, with 11 bases between them. CDR3 length equals 12 residues. The CDR3 region has the DNA TGTGCCAGTAGTGAGGGCGGGGGAAAACTGTTTTTT. It is translated as CASSEGGGKLFF.

This clone was seen only a few times. The chain uses TRBV7-8 and TRBJ1-1; D is undetermined. V lost 5 bases, J lost 3 bases, and 13 bases lay in between. The germline gives CDR1 SGHVS, CDR2 FQNEAQ. This CDR3 is 14 amino acids long. The CDR3 sequence: CASSPGPKDTEAFF. The CDR3 bases are TGTGCCAGCAGCCCGGGTCCAAAGGACACTGAAGCTTTCTTT.

V and J are TRBV24-1 and TRBJ2-3; the match to TRBD2 covers 10 bases. Germline trimming cut 2 bases from V and 6 bases from J; bases unmatched to any gene: 7. The CDR3 has 16 residues. Germline assignment: CDR1 KGHDR and CDR2 SFDVKD. CDR3: CATSDSLAGAKDTQYF. In DNA form, the CDR3 reads TGTGCCACCAGTGATTCTCTAGCGGGAGCGAAGGATACGCAGTATTTT.

The rearrangement joins TRBV6-2 or TRBV6-3 to TRBJ1-3, with TRBD1 as a possible D gene (5 bases). Germline lookup yields CDR1 MNHEY and CDR2 SVGEGT. The CDR3 runs to 14 residues. Trimming stripped 1 base from V and 3 bases from J, with 7 bases between. This CDR3 is CASSYWGFGNTIYF. The CDR3 DNA follows: TGTGCCAGCAGTTACTGGGGGTTTGGAAACACCATATATTTT.

The chain has TRBV28 and TRBJ1-5; D unresolved. V lost 6 bases to trimming and J lost 3 bases, with 15 bases between them. The CDR3 spans 15 residues. Looked up from germline, CDR1 is MDHEN and CDR2 is SYDVKM. The CDR3 DNA follows: TGTGCCAGCAGGCCCGGAGGAGGTTTCAATCAGCCCCAGCATTTT. This codes for CASRPGGGFNQPQHF.

The rearrangement links TRBV28 to TRBJ2-6; D gene ambiguous. Trimming cost V 6 bases and J 1 base, with 7 bases left between them. The germline gives CDR1 MDHEN, CDR2 SYDVKM. This CDR3 has 14 amino acids. The DNA for the CDR3 is TGTGCCAGCAGCTTCGGTTCTGGGGCCAACGTCCTGACTTTC. It codes for CASSFGSGANVLTF.

CDR3 DNA sequence: TGTGCCAGCAGCGTAGCACCGGGACAGGTCTACGAGCAGTACTTC. It is translated as CASSVAPGQVYEQYF. J is TRBJ2-7 and V is TRBV9; 8 bases line up with TRBD1. V gave up 0 bases and J gave up 3 bases; unmatched junction bases: 5. CDR3 length equals 15 residues. In germline, CDR1 is SGDLS, CDR2 YYNGEE.

The chain employs TRBV12-5 and TRBJ1-1; D is undetermined. From germline, CDR1 is LGHNT and CDR2 FRNRAP. Trimming shortened V by 4 bases and J by 7 bases, and 10 bases separated the two germline ends. The CDR3 contains 12 residues. CDR3 DNA sequence: TGTGCTAGTGGTTCTCGGACGGGTGAAGCTTTCTTT. This codes for CASGSRTGEAFF.

The DNA of the CDR3 is TGTGCCAGCAGCTTAGTGGCAGGGGAACGGGAGACCCAGTACTTC. Its protein is CASSLVAGERETQYF. V is TRBV11-3 and J is TRBJ2-5, with TRBD1 as a possible D gene (6 bases). V lost 1 base to trimming and J lost 5 bases, with 14 bases between them. Germline CDR1 SGHNT, CDR2 YENEEA. The CDR3 has 15 residues.

V usage is TRBV18 and J usage is TRBJ2-7; a weak D match, TRBD1 (6 bases). Germline V gives CDR1 KGHSH, CDR2 LQKENI. Trimming left V 3 bases short and J 5 bases short, with 11 bases between. This CDR3 is built from 13 residues. This chain's CDR3 is CASSPAGENEQYF. For the CDR3, the DNA is TGTGCCAGCTCACCGGCAGGGGAGAACGAGCAGTACTTC.

This clone showed up just once. The chain employs TRBV4-1 and TRBJ2-2, with TRBD1 matching over 9 bases. V dropped 4 bases and J dropped 4; count of bases not matched to a gene: 7. From germline, CDR1 is MGHRA and CDR2 YSYEKL. CDR3 length equals 16 residues. CDR3 amino acids: CASSLGTGSFTGELFF. Written as DNA, the CDR3 is TGCGCCAGCAGCCTTGGGACAGGGAGCTTCACCGGGGAGCTGTTTTTT.

V and J are TRBV4-1 and TRBJ2-1, with 8 nucleotides matching TRBD2. With 4 bases clipped from V and 2 bases from J, the junction kept 4 bases outside the gene matches. Germline V gene data show CDR1 as MGHRA and CDR2 as YSYEKL. The CDR3 runs 15 residues. CDR3 amino acids: CASSLGTSPYNEQFF. CDR3 nucleotide sequence: TGCGCCAGCAGCCTCGGGACTAGTCCCTACAATGAGCAGTTCTTC.

V usage is TRBV11-2 and J usage is TRBJ2-6; weak D call: TRBD1 (5 bases). V lost 8 bases to trimming and J lost 0 bases, with 14 bases between them. CDR1 is SGHAT and CDR2 is FQNNGV in the germline V gene. The CDR3 spans 16 residues. CDR3 DNA sequence: TGTGCCAGCGGGTGGGGCGCTCGCTCTGGGGCCAACGTCCTGACTTTC. Translating gives CASGWGARSGANVLTF. Filled out from reference TRBV11-2 and TRBJ2-6, the complete variable domain reads EAGVAQSPRYKIIEKRQSVAFWCNPISGHATLYWYQQILGQGPKLLIQFQNNGVVDDSQLPKDRFSAERLKGVDSTLKIQPAKLEDSAVYLCASGWGARSGANVLTFGAGSRLTVL.

V usage is TRBV19 and J usage is TRBJ2-1, with TRBD2 matching 11 bases. CDR1 and CDR2 from the germline V gene are LNHDA and SQIVND (reference sequence). This CDR3 is 14 amino acids long. J lost 6 bases, V lost 3 bases, and 1 base had no gene match. The CDR3 here is CASSILAGGNEQFF. The CDR3 bases are TGTGCCAGTAGTATTCTAGCGGGAGGCAATGAGCAGTTCTTC. The entire variable domain, with the rest obtained from reference TRBV19 and TRBJ2-1, is as follows: DGGITQSPKYLFRKEGQNVTLSCEQNLNHDAMYWYRQDPGQGLRLIYYSQIVNDFQKGDIAEGYSVSREKKESFPLTVTSAQKNPTAFYLCASSILAGGNEQFFGPGTRLTVL.

The rearrangement joins TRBV5-4 to TRBJ1-6, with a tentative D call TRBD1 (5 bases). Germline CDR1 SGHNT, CDR2 YYREEE (reference sequence). Trimming removed 0 bases from V and 5 bases from J, with 6 bases in between. The CDR3 runs to 14 residues. CDR3 sequence: CASSLGQNNSPLHF. The CDR3 DNA is TGTGCCAGCAGCTTGGGACAGAATAATTCACCCCTCCACTTT.

V gene TRBV5-1 combines with J gene TRBJ2-7; no firm D call. Trimming cost V 0 bases and J 2 bases, with 0 bases left between them. The CDR3 has 11 residues. Looked up from germline, CDR1 is SGHRS and CDR2 is YFSETQ. DNA for the CDR3: TGCGCCAGCAGCTTGGCCTACGAGCAGTACTTC. Translated, it gives CASSLAYEQYF.

This clone was recorded once. This chain joins TRBV14 and TRBJ2-7; no clear D gene. The germline V gene encodes CDR1 SGHDN and CDR2 FVKESK. Trimming removed 5 bases at V and 0 bases at J, with 5 bases between. The CDR3 contains 12 residues. CDR3 DNA: TGTGCCAGCAGCGCAATCTCCTACGAGCAGTACTTC. Protein product: CASSAISYEQYF.

The J gene is TRBJ2-3, the V gene TRBV29-1; perhaps TRBD1 as D (6 bases). This CDR3 is built from 11 residues. The germline V gene has CDR1 SQVTM and CDR2 ANQGSEA. Trimming pared 5 bases from V and 6 bases from J, leaving 9 bases between. The CDR3 loop reads CSVSQGDTQYF. In DNA form, the CDR3 reads TGCAGCGTTTCCCAGGGGGATACGCAGTATTTT.

V gene TRBV2 combines with J gene TRBJ1-1; 7 bases are a match to TRBD1. Germline V gives CDR1 SNHLY, CDR2 FYNNEI. With 7 bases clipped from V and 0 bases from J, the junction kept 2 bases outside the gene matches. The CDR3 is 13 amino acids. CDR3 region: CASKTGMNTEAFF. CDR3 nucleotides: TGTGCCAGCAAGACAGGGATGAACACTGAAGCTTTCTTT.

The rearrangement uses TRBV18 and TRBJ1-2; 10 bases agree with TRBD1. The germline CDR1 and CDR2 sequences are KGHSH and LQKENI. J gave up 6 bases and V 0 bases, and 4 bases lay outside the gene matches. The length of the CDR3 is 15 residues. CDR3 DNA: TGTGCCAGCTCACCACCTTATGGGACAGGGGATGGCTACACCTTC. It specifies CASSPPYGTGDGYTF.

The chain employs TRBV5-1 and TRBJ1-1; D is unresolved. Germline values: CDR1 SGHRS, CDR2 YFSETQ. Trimming shortened V by 3 bases and J by 0 bases, and 9 bases separated the two germline ends. The CDR3 is 14 residues long. The CDR3 DNA reads as TGCGCCAGCAGCTCCCTGACGGTGAACACTGAAGCTTTCTTT. Translated, it gives CASSSLTVNTEAFF. The full variable domain, its missing parts supplied by reference TRBV5-1 and TRBJ1-1, is KAGVTQTPRYLIKTRGQQVTLSCSPISGHRSVSWYQQTPGQGLQFLFEYFSETQRNKGNFPGRFSGRQFSNSRSEMNVSTLELGDSALYLCASSSLTVNTEAFFGQGTRLTVV.

To note about this clone: Other DNA sequences in the same sample also yield this CDR3. V gene TRBV7-9 combines with J gene TRBJ2-7, with unresolved D. V lost 5 bases, J lost 0 bases, and 14 bases lay in between. The CDR3 covers 15 residues. Germline CDR1 is SEHNR and CDR2 is FQNEAQ (reference sequence). CDR3 nucleotides: TGTGCCAGCAGCCCCCGTCAGGCGTACTCCTACGAGCAGTACTTC. This gives the protein CASSPRQAYSYEQYF.

The chain couples TRBV24-1 to TRBJ1-2; maybe TRBD1 (6 bases). CDR3 length: 16 residues. Trimming stripped 0 bases from V and 5 bases from J, with 15 bases between. CDR1 is KGHDR, CDR2 SFDVKD, per germline. The CDR3 loop is CATSDLTAEGVYGYTF. In DNA, the CDR3 is TGTGCCACCAGTGATTTGACAGCGGAGGGGGTATATGGCTACACCTTC.

The J gene is TRBJ1-2, the V gene TRBV2, with 8 positions matching TRBD1. This CDR3 has 15 amino acids. From germline, CDR1 is SNHLY and CDR2 FYNNEI. The V and J ends lost 8 bases and 2 bases, in that order; junction bases with no gene match: 10. This chain's CDR3 is CASQRGQGGNYGYTF. DNA for the CDR3: TGTGCCAGCCAACGAGGACAGGGAGGGAACTATGGCTACACCTTC. Full variable domain (rest looked up from reference TRBV2 and TRBJ1-2): EPEVTQTPSHQVTQMGQEVILRCVPISNHLYFYWYRQILGQKVEFLVSFYNNEISEKSEIFDDQFSVERPDGSNFTLKIRSTKLEDSAMYFCASQRGQGGNYGYTFGSGTRLTVV.

This clone has only one observation. The chain carries TRBV27 and TRBJ1-5; a weak D match, TRBD1 (5 bases). Germline values: CDR1 MNHEY, CDR2 SMNVEV (reference sequence). Trimming left V 6 bases short and J 1 base short, with 13 bases between. This CDR3 region has 15 residues. CDR3 sequence (DNA): TGTGCCAGCAGAAGAGGCAGGGAGAGCAATCAGCCCCAGCATTTT. Protein product: CASRRGRESNQPQHF.

CDR3 region: CAWSHPGAWDTEAFF. DNA for the CDR3: TGTGCCTGGAGTCACCCGGGAGCCTGGGACACTGAAGCTTTCTTT. The chain combines TRBV30 with TRBJ1-1; D is uncertain. The CDR3 runs to 15 residues. Deletions cut 2 bases from V and 3 bases from J, with 16 bases between. Germline CDR1 is GTSNPN and CDR2 is SVGIG (reference sequence).

This sequence joins TRBV7-9 and TRBJ1-3; D remains unclear. Trimming removed 4 bases at V and 2 bases at J, with 15 bases between. CDR3 length: 16 residues. CDR1 is SEHNR, CDR2 FQNEAQ, per germline (reference sequence). The CDR3 reads CASSSWRVNAGNTIYF. The CDR3 nucleotides are TGTGCCAGCAGCTCCTGGCGGGTTAATGCTGGAAACACCATATATTTT. Complete variable domain (other parts from reference TRBV7-9 and TRBJ1-3): DTGVSQNPRHKITKRGQNVTFRCDPISEHNRLYWYRQTLGQGPEFLTYFQNEAQLEKSRLLSDRFSAERPKGSFSTLEIQRTEQGDSAMYLCASSSWRVNAGNTIYFGEGSWLTVV.

V and J are TRBV9 and TRBJ2-1; D remains ambiguous. The germline V gene encodes CDR1 SGDLS and CDR2 YYNGEE. Trimming shortened V by 4 bases and J by 4 bases, and 9 bases separated the two germline ends. The CDR3 contains 13 residues. CDR3 sequence reads: CASSSGRYNEQFF. The CDR3, as DNA: TGTGCCAGCAGCTCCGGGCGGTACAATGAGCAGTTCTTC.

This clone was detected only once. V gene TRBV6-6 combines with J gene TRBJ2-1; D gene uncertain. Trimming took 2 bases from V and 4 from J, leaving 6 bases between them. There are 13 residues in the CDR3. Germline V gene lookup returns CDR1 MNHNY and CDR2 SVGAGI (reference sequence). CDR3 DNA: TGTGCCAGCAGTTACGGTGCTTACAATGAGCAGTTCTTC. Protein: CASSYGAYNEQFF.

This clone has just a few counts. The chain joins TRBV10-3 to TRBJ2-1, with D hard to call. This CDR3 region has 14 residues. V shed 6 bases and J shed 9 bases, with 18 bases lying between them. The germline gives CDR1 ENHRY, CDR2 SYGVKD. The CDR3 nucleotides read TGTGCCATCAGACCTCTTACTGGGCGTCTTGAGCAGTTCTTC. Encoded protein: CAIRPLTGRLEQFF.

J is TRBJ2-7 and V is TRBV5-6; maybe TRBD1 (5 bases). The CDR3 sequence is 13 residues long. Germline CDR1 SGHDT, CDR2 YYEEEE. The V gene lost 4 bases and the J gene lost 0 bases, with 8 bases spanning the gap. The chain's CDR3 is CASSMTVSYEQYF. The CDR3 DNA reads as TGTGCCAGCAGCATGACAGTCTCCTACGAGCAGTACTTC. The whole variable domain, filled in from reference TRBV5-6 and TRBJ2-7, reads DAGVTQSPTHLIKTRGQQVTLRCSPKSGHDTVSWYQQALGQGPQFIFQYYEEEERQRGNFPDRFSGHQFPNYSSELNVNALLLGDSALYLCASSMTVSYEQYFGPGTRLTVT.

The genes are TRBV3-1 (or the pseudogene TRBV3-2) and TRBJ2-2; D is perhaps TRBD1 or TRBD2 (5 bases each). This CDR3 spans 14 amino acids. V lost 2 bases, J lost 3 bases, and 7 bases lay in between. Germline V gene data show CDR1 as LGHDT and CDR2 as YNNKEL (reference sequence). In DNA form, the CDR3 reads TGTGCCAGCAGCCAACAGGGACACACCGGGGAGCTGTTTTTT. This translates into CASSQQGHTGELFF.